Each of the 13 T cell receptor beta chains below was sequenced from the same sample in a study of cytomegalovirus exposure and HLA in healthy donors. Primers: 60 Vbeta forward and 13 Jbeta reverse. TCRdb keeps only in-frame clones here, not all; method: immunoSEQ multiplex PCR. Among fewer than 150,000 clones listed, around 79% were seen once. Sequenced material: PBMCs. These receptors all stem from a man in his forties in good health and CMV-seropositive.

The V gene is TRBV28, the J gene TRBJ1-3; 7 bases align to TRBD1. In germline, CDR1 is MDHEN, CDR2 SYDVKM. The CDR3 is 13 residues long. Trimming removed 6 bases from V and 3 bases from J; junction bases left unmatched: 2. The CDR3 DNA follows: TGTGCCAGCAGCTGGACAGGTGGAAACACCATATATTTT. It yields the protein CASSWTGGNTIYF.

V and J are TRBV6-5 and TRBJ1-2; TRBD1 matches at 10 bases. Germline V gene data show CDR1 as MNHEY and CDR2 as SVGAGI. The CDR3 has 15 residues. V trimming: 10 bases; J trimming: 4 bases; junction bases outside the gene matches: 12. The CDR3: CATHRGQGFSYGYTF. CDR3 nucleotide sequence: TGTGCCACCCACAGGGGACAGGGGTTTTCCTATGGCTACACCTTC.

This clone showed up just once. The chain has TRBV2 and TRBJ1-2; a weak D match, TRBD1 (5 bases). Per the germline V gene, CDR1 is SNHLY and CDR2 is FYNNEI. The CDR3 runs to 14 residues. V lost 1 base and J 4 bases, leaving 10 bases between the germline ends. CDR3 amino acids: CASSEGRQIYGYTF. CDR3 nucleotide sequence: TGTGCCAGCAGTGAAGGTCGACAGATCTATGGCTACACCTTC.

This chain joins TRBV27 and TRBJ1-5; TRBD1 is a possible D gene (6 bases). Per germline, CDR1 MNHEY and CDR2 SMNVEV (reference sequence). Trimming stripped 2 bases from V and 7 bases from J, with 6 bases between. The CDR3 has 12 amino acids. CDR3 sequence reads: CASSLGGQPQHF. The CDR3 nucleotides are TGTGCCAGCAGTTTAGGGGGCCAGCCCCAGCATTTT.

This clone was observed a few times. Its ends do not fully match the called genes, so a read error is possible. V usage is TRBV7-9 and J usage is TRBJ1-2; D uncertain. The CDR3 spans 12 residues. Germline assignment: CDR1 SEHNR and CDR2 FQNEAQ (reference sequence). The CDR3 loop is CSSSFLPSGYTF. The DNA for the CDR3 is TGTTCCAGCAGCTTCTTACCGAGTGGCTACACCTTC.

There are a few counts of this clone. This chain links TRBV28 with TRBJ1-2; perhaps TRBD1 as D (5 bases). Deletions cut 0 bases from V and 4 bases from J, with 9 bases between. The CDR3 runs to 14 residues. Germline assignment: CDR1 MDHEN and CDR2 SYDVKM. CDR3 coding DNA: TGTGCCAGCAGTTTATGGGGGGGATCCTATGGCTACACCTTC. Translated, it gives CASSLWGGSYGYTF.

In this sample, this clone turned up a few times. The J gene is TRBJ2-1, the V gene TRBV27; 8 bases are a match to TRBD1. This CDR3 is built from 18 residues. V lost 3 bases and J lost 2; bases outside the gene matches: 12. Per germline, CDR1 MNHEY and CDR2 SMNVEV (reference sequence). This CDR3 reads CASSLVGQGGMAYNEQFF. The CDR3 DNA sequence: TGTGCCAGCAGTTTGGTCGGACAGGGAGGTATGGCCTACAATGAGCAGTTCTTC.

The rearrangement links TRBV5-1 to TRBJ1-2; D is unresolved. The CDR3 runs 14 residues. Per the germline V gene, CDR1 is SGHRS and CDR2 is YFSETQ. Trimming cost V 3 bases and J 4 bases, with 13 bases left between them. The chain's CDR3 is CASSSRVEGYGYTF. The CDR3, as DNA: TGCGCCAGCAGCTCACGGGTGGAGGGCTATGGCTACACCTTC.

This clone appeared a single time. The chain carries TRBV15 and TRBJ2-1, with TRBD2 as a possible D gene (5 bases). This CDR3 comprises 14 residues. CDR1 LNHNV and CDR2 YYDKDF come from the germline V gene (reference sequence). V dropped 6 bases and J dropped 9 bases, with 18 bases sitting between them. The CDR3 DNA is TGTGCCACCAGTGGGAGACTCACGTGGGGTGAGCAGTTCTTC. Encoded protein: CATSGRLTWGEQFF.

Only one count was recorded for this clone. In DNA form, the CDR3 reads TGTGCCAGTAGTATAATTTCAGGGGTGGGCACTGAAGCTTTCTTT. Its translation is CASSIISGVGTEAFF. The chain combines TRBV19 with TRBJ1-1; maybe TRBD1 (6 bases). Trimming removed 2 bases at V and 4 bases at J, with 14 bases between. Germline CDR1 reads LNHDA; CDR2 reads SQIVND (reference sequence). The CDR3 contains 15 residues.

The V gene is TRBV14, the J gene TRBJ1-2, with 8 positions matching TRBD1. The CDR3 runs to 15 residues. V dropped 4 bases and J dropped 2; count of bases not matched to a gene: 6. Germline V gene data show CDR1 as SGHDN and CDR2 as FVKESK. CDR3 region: CASSPWDRKNYGYTF. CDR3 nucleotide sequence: TGTGCCAGCAGCCCGTGGGACAGGAAAAACTATGGCTACACCTTC.

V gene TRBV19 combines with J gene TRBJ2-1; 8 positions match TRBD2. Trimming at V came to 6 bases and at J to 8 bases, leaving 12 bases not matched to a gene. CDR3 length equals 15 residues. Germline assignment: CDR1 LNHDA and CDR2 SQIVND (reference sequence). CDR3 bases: TGTGCCAGTAGACCCGGGACTAGTGGAATATATGAGCAGTTCTTC. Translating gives CASRPGTSGIYEQFF. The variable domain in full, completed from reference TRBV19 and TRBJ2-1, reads DGGITQSPKYLFRKEGQNVTLSCEQNLNHDAMYWYRQDPGQGLRLIYYSQIVNDFQKGDIAEGYSVSREKKESFPLTVTSAQKNPTAFYLCASRPGTSGIYEQFFGPGTRLTVL.

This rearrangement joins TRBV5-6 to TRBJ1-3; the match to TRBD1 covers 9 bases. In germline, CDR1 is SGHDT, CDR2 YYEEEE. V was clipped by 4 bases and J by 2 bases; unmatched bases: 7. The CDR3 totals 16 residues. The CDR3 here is CASSPDRGSAGNTIYF. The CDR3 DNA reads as TGTGCCAGCAGCCCTGACAGGGGGTCGGCTGGAAACACCATATATTTT.